A selection of T cell receptor beta chains follows, all from one sample in a study of immune characterization of retroperitoneal liposarcoma. TCRdb called the PCR reads again in MiXCR, with one record for every CDR3 protein. Of thousands of distinct CDR3 sequences in the sample, roughly 29% were seen once. Source material: tumor tissue. These receptors all stem from a female donor with retroperitoneal liposarcoma. Each CDR3 is given with its conserved first and last residue. Fields, in order: V gene, clone size, J gene, CDR3 protein. Size is omitted from some rows. Given values are once, few, many or a class for expanded clones.

TRBV11-2	.	TRBJ1-1	CASSLRRGQNTEAFF
TRBV5-1	.	TRBJ2-3	CASSLAGSTDTQYF
TRBV6-1	.	TRBJ2-1	CASSDRAGGLLGEQFF
TRBV12-3/TRBV12-4	few	TRBJ2-1	CASTRRAGIDEQFF
TRBV7-2	many	.	CASSPPTGSKNIQYF
TRBV28	.	TRBJ2-1	CASSLGTSGEQFF
TRBV6-1	medium-sized	TRBJ2-1	CASSVLAGVGGEQFF
TRBV27	many	TRBJ2-1	CASTTRTPYNEQFF
TRBV12-3/TRBV12-4	few	TRBJ2-3	CASSGTSGGATDTQYF
TRBV6-8	.	TRBJ2-1	CASSYSKGWADYNEQFF
TRBV27	many	TRBJ2-2	CASSLYGGRANTGELFF
TRBV30	once	.	CAWSRGYEQYF
TRBV6-1	many	TRBJ2-1	CANRQYPQETQFF
TRBV6-1	large	TRBJ2-1	CASSSTSGTYNEQFF
TRBV6-1	.	TRBJ2-6	CASSVGQTGANVLTF
TRBV6-1	few	TRBJ2-5	CASRLAVWSEQYF
TRBV6-1	medium-sized	TRBJ2-5	CASGREVRETQYF
TRBV7-8	many	TRBJ1-1	CASSRQGAVTEAFF
TRBV12-3/TRBV12-4	many	.	CASTVGGRSYNEQYF
TRBV7-4	.	TRBJ1-1	CASSSQGASEAFF
TRBV7-6	.	TRBJ2-7	CASGSSEYEQYF
TRBV19	.	TRBJ2-3	CASSIGSATSTDTQYF
TRBV12-5	.	TRBJ1-2	CASGLQSFGGYTF
TRBV6-6	.	TRBJ2-7	CASGIGTSIRSGYEQYF